The 21 T cell receptor beta chains in this list originate from one sample, sequenced in a study of T cells after yellow fever vaccination (dated by TCRdb to between 2018 and 2021). Library construction relied on 5' RACE. The instrument given in TCRdb is Illumina HiSeq 2500. TCRdb redid the processing of the public reads, applying fastp at Q25 and MiXCR, and retained in-frame beta chains. Under each unique CDR3 protein, matching rows form one entry showing the most common genes and DNA. For this sample the table gives approximately 550,000 distinct CDR3 sequences, of which roughly 13% were detected only once. The ten largest account for over 11% of the sample. The treatment or condition label for this specimen denotes: live attenuated yellow fever vaccine strain. Material: PBMCs, obtained on the day of the yellow fever booster vaccination. Source of these receptors: a man younger than 45 who received the YFV17D yellow fever vaccine.

This clonotype was detected only a few times. The V call is TRBV10-3, the J call TRBJ2-3; D is unclear. Germline values: CDR1 ENHRY, CDR2 SYGVKD. This CDR3 comprises 15 residues. The V end was cut by 2 bases, the J end by 0 bases, with 9 bases between. DNA of the CDR3: TGTGCCATCAGTGAGGGCACAGCAAGCACAGATACGCAGTATTTT. Its translation: CAISEGTASTDTQYF.

This clonotype was seen repeatedly, ten times or more. The V and J genes are TRBV7-9 and TRBJ1-1; 8 positions match TRBD1. Germline CDR1 and CDR2: SEHNR and FQNEAQ (reference sequence). This CDR3 contains 17 residues. V was clipped by 5 bases and J by 0 bases; unmatched bases: 11. The DNA for the CDR3 is TGTGCCAGCAGCGCCCGGGACAGGAGCATCATGAACACTGAAGCTTTCTTT. It translates to CASSARDRSIMNTEAFF. Based on the CDR3 plus reference TRBV7-9 and TRBJ1-1, the full variable domain is DTGVSQNPRHKITKRGQNVTFRCDPISEHNRLYWYRQTLGQGPEFLTYFQNEAQLEKSRLLSDRFSAERPKGSFSTLEIQRTEQGDSAMYLCASSARDRSIMNTEAFFGQGTRLTVV.

This clonotype was detected only a few times. This chain connects TRBV29-1 to TRBJ2-1, with unresolved D. Germline CDR1 SQVTM, CDR2 ANQGSEA. The CDR3 runs 13 residues. V lost 4 bases and J lost 0, with 7 bases in between. CDR3 sequence: CSVAWNSYNEQFF. DNA for the CDR3: TGCAGCGTTGCCTGGAACTCCTACAATGAGCAGTTCTTC.

This chain connects TRBV7-2 to TRBJ1-1; no clear D. The ends were cut back, 0 bases at V and 0 bases at J, with 8 bases in the middle. The germline V gene has CDR1 SGHTA and CDR2 FQGNSA. The CDR3 totals 15 residues. This chain's CDR3 is CASSLAPAMNTEAFF. DNA of the CDR3: TGTGCCAGCAGCTTAGCGCCAGCTATGAACACTGAAGCTTTCTTT.

This clonotype appeared a few times. V usage is TRBV6-1 and J usage is TRBJ1-1, with no clear D. CDR1 and CDR2 from the germline V gene are MNHNS and SASEGT. V was cut by 6 bases and J by 2 bases, with 10 bases left in between. This CDR3 has 13 amino acids. The CDR3 protein is CASRDFTNTEAFF. In nucleotides, the CDR3 is TGTGCCAGCAGGGATTTTACCAACACTGAAGCTTTCTTT.

The chain carries TRBV30 and TRBJ2-6; D gene unclear. The germline gives CDR1 GTSNPN, CDR2 SVGIG (reference sequence). V shed 2 bases and J shed 1 base, with 6 bases lying between them. The CDR3 consists of 14 residues. CDR3 sequence reads: CAWSLGSGANVLTF. The CDR3 bases are TGTGCCTGGAGTCTCGGGTCTGGGGCCAACGTCCTGACTTTC.

The J gene is TRBJ2-1, the V gene TRBV7-9; 7 bases fit TRBD1. The V gene's germline CDR1 is SEHNR and CDR2 FQNEAQ (reference sequence). J lost 7 bases, V lost 4 bases, and 10 bases had no gene match. The CDR3 length is 15 residues. DNA of the CDR3: TGTGCCAGCAGCTCTATAGGGACAGTATCTAATGAGCAGTTCTTC. This codes for CASSSIGTVSNEQFF.

This clonotype appeared a few times. V is TRBV29-1 and J is TRBJ2-7, with TRBD2 matching 10 bases. The V segment lost 2 bases and the J segment 5 bases; nucleotides outside the gene matches: 6. Germline V gene lookup returns CDR1 SQVTM and CDR2 ANQGSEA. The CDR3 runs to 14 residues. CDR3 sequence reads: CSVETSSGSHEQYF. CDR3 nucleotide sequence: TGCAGCGTTGAAACGTCTAGCGGGAGCCACGAGCAGTACTTC.

The chain has TRBV6-1 and TRBJ2-3; either TRBD1 or TRBD2 may supply D (5 bases each). The germline CDR1 and CDR2 sequences are MNHNS and SASEGT. This CDR3 comprises 14 residues. V shed 11 bases and J shed 3 bases, with 18 bases lying between them. CDR3 coding DNA: TGTGCCGGAACCCGGGACCGCGGGACAGATACGCAGTATTTT. It encodes CAGTRDRGTDTQYF.

This clonotype was counted ten times or more. The V and J genes are TRBV7-9 and TRBJ2-1; tentatively, D is TRBD1 (5 bases). V shed 5 bases and J shed 9 bases, with 14 bases lying between them. The germline V gene has CDR1 SEHNR and CDR2 FQNEAQ (reference sequence). The CDR3 length is 13 residues. CDR3 sequence (DNA): TGTGCCAGCAGCCTCGGGCAGGGTAGTGAGCAGTTCTTC. Amino acid sequence: CASSLGQGSEQFF.

This clonotype was detected only a few times. V and J are TRBV7-2 and TRBJ2-3; the match to TRBD2 covers 8 bases. Germline CDR1 is SGHTA and CDR2 is FQGNSA. With V trimmed by 6 bases and J by 7 bases, 18 bases remained unmatched. The CDR3 has 17 residues. The CDR3 sequence is CASSLAVGTRVLHTQYF. The CDR3 DNA reads as TGTGCCAGCAGTCTCGCAGTTGGGACTAGGGTCTTACATACGCAGTATTTT. Full variable domain (outside the CDR3, taken from reference TRBV7-2 and TRBJ2-3): GAGVSQSPSNKVTEKGKDVELRCDPISGHTALYWYRQSLGQGLEFLIYFQGNSAPDKSGLPSDRFSAERTGGSVSTLTIQRTQQEDSAVYLCASSLAVGTRVLHTQYFGPGTRLTVL.

This clonotype was recorded once. This chain uses TRBV10-3 with TRBJ2-7, with TRBD1 matching over 10 bases. The CDR3 sequence is 18 residues long. The germline V gene has CDR1 ENHRY and CDR2 SYGVKD. The trim removed 4 bases at V and 7 bases at J, leaving 19 bases unmatched. The CDR3 nucleotides are TGTGCCATCAGTGGACTCAAGAGTACCCGACAGGGGGCGGAAGAGCAGTACTTC. The encoded protein is CAISGLKSTRQGAEEQYF.

This clonotype was seen more than once but under ten times. The CDR3 spells CSARDPGLAYNEQFF. The DNA of the CDR3 is TGCAGTGCTAGAGACCCAGGACTCGCCTACAATGAGCAGTTCTTC. J is TRBJ2-1 and V is TRBV20-1, with TRBD2 as a possible D gene (5 bases). V lost 0 bases and J 2 bases, leaving 11 bases between the germline ends. There are 15 residues in the CDR3. The V gene's germline CDR1 is DFQATT and CDR2 SNEGSKA (reference sequence).

This clonotype appeared a single time. The DNA for the CDR3 is TGTGCCAGCAGGTTAGATCGTTCACCCCTCCACTTT. It is translated as CASRLDRSPLHF. V gene TRBV27 combines with J gene TRBJ1-6, with D hard to call. The CDR3 is 12 residues long. From germline, CDR1 is MNHEY and CDR2 SMNVEV (reference sequence). Deletions cut 6 bases from V and 9 bases from J, with 9 bases between.

The rearrangement uses TRBV10-3 and TRBJ2-2; 8 positions match TRBD2. Germline V gene sequence: CDR1 ENHRY, CDR2 SYGVKD. The V gene end was trimmed by 5 bases and the J gene end by 4 bases; junction bases not matched to a gene: 12. This CDR3 has 17 amino acids. CDR3 loop: CAISPRVSGRSTGELFF. The CDR3, as DNA: TGTGCCATCAGTCCTAGAGTCAGCGGGAGAAGCACCGGGGAGCTGTTTTTT.

The chain links TRBV24-1 to TRBJ2-2, with TRBD1 matching 9 bases. Germline V CDR1 and CDR2: KGHDR, SFDVKD. There are 16 residues in the CDR3. Unmatched junction bases numbered 6, after V lost 3 bases and J lost 5 bases. The CDR3 region has the DNA TGTGCCACCAGTGATCCTCCGGGACAGGGAACCGGGGAGCTGTTTTTT. It is translated as CATSDPPGQGTGELFF.

J is TRBJ2-2 and V is TRBV6-1; 8 nucleotides align to TRBD1. CDR3 size: 15 residues. V lost 1 base to trimming and J lost 8 bases; unmatched junction nucleotides: 6. Germline-derived CDR1 and CDR2 are MNHNS and SASEGT. DNA for the CDR3: TGTGCCAGCAGTGAAGAGGACAGGGTCCGTGGGGAGCTGTTTTTT. Residues: CASSEEDRVRGELFF.

This clonotype occurred a few times. The chain has TRBV29-1 and TRBJ2-2; TRBD2 might be the D (5 bases). Trimming removed 4 bases from V and 7 bases from J, with 13 bases in between. CDR1 SQVTM and CDR2 ANQGSEA come from the germline V gene. This CDR3 is built from 13 residues. The CDR3 reads CSVVVTAGGELFF. CDR3 sequence (DNA): TGCAGCGTTGTGGTGACGGCGGGCGGGGAGCTGTTTTTT.

The chain employs TRBV12-3 or TRBV12-4 and TRBJ2-1; TRBD1 matches 12 bases. The CDR3 covers 15 residues. Losses at the gene ends were 11 bases for V and 7 bases for J; bases not matched to a gene: 12. The CDR3 DNA reads TGTGCCGCGGGGGACCGGGACAGGGGGCTTAATGAGCAGTTCTTC. Amino acids: CAAGDRDRGLNEQFF.

The chain carries TRBV18 and TRBJ2-7; possibly TRBD2 for D (5 bases). Germline-derived CDR1 and CDR2 are KGHSH and LQKENI. V lost 3 bases and J lost 2, with 11 bases in between. The CDR3 consists of 14 residues. In DNA form, the CDR3 reads TGTGCCAGCTCACCCCCGGACGGGGCCTACGAGCAGTACTTC. Its translation: CASSPPDGAYEQYF.

This clonotype was detected only a few times. The gene calls are TRBV10-3 and TRBJ2-5; TRBD1 agrees at 7 bases. Looked up from germline, CDR1 is ENHRY and CDR2 is SYGVKD. V trimming: 6 bases; J trimming: 3 bases; junction bases outside the gene matches: 4. The CDR3 runs to 13 residues. CDR3 bases: TGTGCCATCAGAGGGGACAGCAAAGAGACCCAGTACTTC. This sequence encodes CAIRGDSKETQYF.